This entry features one T cell receptor (beta chain) sequence. Its specificity is not known. CDR1 and CDR2 (germline): LNHDA, SQIVND (reference sequence). V was clipped by 6 bases and J by 1 base; unmatched bases: 3. The CDR3 loop spans 15 amino acids. The data derive from a study of cytomegalovirus exposure and HLA in healthy donors. Study at large: T cells numbering around 190 million yielded 90 million to 140 million unique TCR beta sequences in an earlier analysis. Among fewer than 500 genotyped donors, around 81% fell in the Caucasian-associated ancestry cluster.

Study observations and caveats: Prior analysis indicated that the majority of TCR beta V segments exhibited productivity approximately 90% or approximately 30% of the time.

The study ran its PCR with 60 Vbeta and 13 Jbeta primers. TCRdb's copy holds only in-frame clones and misses some; the assay was immunoSEQ multiplex PCR. Among 140,000 to 150,000 clones listed, about four fifths were seen once. The receptor comes from a woman younger than 30 in good health and CMV-seropositive. This chain links TRBV19 with TRBJ2-2; TRBD1 matches 9 bases. Sequenced material: PBMCs. In DNA form, the CDR3 reads TGTGCCAGTAGGGTGGGACAGGGGAACACCGGGGAGCTGTTTTTT. Its translation: CASRVGQGNTGELFF. The full variable domain, completed using reference TRBV19 and TRBJ2-2, is DGGITQSPKYLFRKEGQNVTLSCEQNLNHDAMYWYRQDPGQGLRLIYYSQIVNDFQKGDIAEGYSVSREKKESFPLTVTSAQKNPTAFYLCASRVGQGNTGELFFGEGSRLTVL.